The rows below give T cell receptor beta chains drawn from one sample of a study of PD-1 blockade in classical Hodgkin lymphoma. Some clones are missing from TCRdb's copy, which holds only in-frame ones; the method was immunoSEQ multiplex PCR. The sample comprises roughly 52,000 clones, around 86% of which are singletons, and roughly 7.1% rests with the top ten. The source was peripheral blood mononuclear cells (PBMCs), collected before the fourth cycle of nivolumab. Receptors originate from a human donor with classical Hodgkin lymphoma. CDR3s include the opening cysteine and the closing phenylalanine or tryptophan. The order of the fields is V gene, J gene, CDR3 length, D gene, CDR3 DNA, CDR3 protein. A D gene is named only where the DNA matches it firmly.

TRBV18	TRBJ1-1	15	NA	TGTGCCAGCTCACCACTAGGAGGGGTTGGGACTGAAGCTTTCTTT	CASSPLGGVGTEAFF
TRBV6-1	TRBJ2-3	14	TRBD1	TGTGCCAGCAGTGGACAGGGGGCGCGGGATACGCAGTATTTT	CASSGQGARDTQYF
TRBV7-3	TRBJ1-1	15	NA	TGTGCCAGCGGGGAGAGTGGGGCGCGGGGCACTGAAGCTTTCTTT	CASGESGARGTEAFF
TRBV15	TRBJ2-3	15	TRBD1	TGTGCCACCAGCAGTCGGGACAGCTTAGTTGTTACGCAGTATTTT	CATSSRDSLVVTQYF
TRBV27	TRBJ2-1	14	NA	TGTGCCAGCAGTCTGGGGCAGGGGGGGTATGAGCAGTTCTTC	CASSLGQGGYEQFF
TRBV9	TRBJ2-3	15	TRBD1	TGTGCCAGCAGCGTAGCGACAGGGAAAGCAGATACGCAGTATTTT	CASSVATGKADTQYF
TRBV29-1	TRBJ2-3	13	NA	TGCAGCGTTGCTGGGGACAGCACAGATACGCAGTATTTT	CSVAGDSTDTQYF
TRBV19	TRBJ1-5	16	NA	TGTGCCAGTAGTCCCTGGGACACCCAGGGCAATCAGCCCCAGCATTTT	CASSPWDTQGNQPQHF
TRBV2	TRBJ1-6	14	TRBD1	TGTGCCACCCAAGGGCTGGGACAGAATTCACCCCTCCACTTT	CATQGLGQNSPLHF
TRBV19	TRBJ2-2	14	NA	TGTGCCAGTAACCGGGGACAGAACACCGGGGAGCTGTTTTTT	CASNRGQNTGELFF